One sample yielded the 8 T cell receptor beta chains listed below, sequenced in a study of blood T cell repertoires in COVID-19. Clones were read by immunoSEQ multiplex PCR, and TCRdb kept only the in-frame ones, dropping some. The repertoire holds tens of thousands of clones, with about nine tenths as singletons. The sequenced sample consisted of peripheral blood. The receptor source for this set is a woman in her forties or fifties with active or convalescent COVID-19.

The chain is built from TRBV30 and TRBJ1-2; D is undetermined. The CDR3 has 14 residues. Germline V gene lookup returns CDR1 GTSNPN and CDR2 SVGIG (reference sequence). V was pared by 3 bases and J by 8 bases, with 19 bases between. CDR3 residues: CAWRAGSGLGGYTF. The CDR3 nucleotides read TGTGCCTGGAGGGCAGGTAGCGGATTGGGAGGCTACACCTTC.

The chain recombines TRBV7-2 with TRBJ2-3, with D perhaps matching TRBD2 (7 bases). The CDR3 runs to 15 residues. Between the trimmed V and J ends, which lost 5 bases and 4 bases, there was a span of 16 bases. Germline lookup yields CDR1 SGHTA and CDR2 FQGNSA. CDR3 residues: CASSPFRGGPDTQYF. CDR3 DNA: TGTGCCAGCAGCCCTTTTCGCGGGGGCCCAGATACGCAGTATTTT.

The genes are TRBV7-8 and TRBJ2-5; 12 positions match TRBD1. Losses at the gene ends were 4 bases for V and 5 bases for J; bases not matched to a gene: 5. In germline, CDR1 is SGHVS, CDR2 FQNEAQ. The CDR3 consists of 15 residues. The CDR3 coding sequence is TGTGCCAGCAGCTCCCCGGGACAGGGGGCCGAGACCCAGTACTTC. Translating gives CASSSPGQGAETQYF.

The chain has TRBV7-3 and TRBJ2-7; 9 nucleotides line up with TRBD2. The junction had 8 bases not matched to a gene; V was cut back by 5 bases and J by 3 bases. The CDR3 is 15 residues long. The germline CDR1 and CDR2 sequences are SGHTA and FQGTGA. The CDR3 reads CASSPTGAGGYEQYF. The CDR3 DNA reads as TGTGCCAGCAGCCCCACCGGAGCGGGGGGCTACGAGCAGTACTTC.

The chain combines TRBV6-2 or TRBV6-3 with TRBJ2-7; 7 nucleotides line up with TRBD1. Germline V gene lookup returns CDR1 MNHEY and CDR2 SVGEGT. CDR3 length: 15 amino acids. J gave up 5 bases and V 4 bases, and 11 bases lay outside the gene matches. The CDR3 spells CASSWTGRVLNEQYF. In nucleotides, the CDR3 is TGTGCCAGCAGTTGGACAGGAAGAGTTCTTAACGAGCAGTACTTC.

The DNA of the CDR3 is TGTGCCAGTAGTATAGCTCCCCGGACAGGGAATCAGCCCCAGCATTTT. It is translated as CASSIAPRTGNQPQHF. This sequence joins TRBV19 and TRBJ1-5; 8 positions match TRBD1. Per the germline V gene, CDR1 is LNHDA and CDR2 is SQIVND (reference sequence). J was trimmed by 4 bases and V by 1 base; bases with no gene match: 6. The CDR3 loop spans 16 amino acids.

The rearrangement joins TRBV3-1 (or the pseudogene TRBV3-2) to TRBJ2-7; 9 bases fit TRBD1. V lost 5 bases and J lost 5; bases outside the gene matches: 7. The germline gives CDR1 LGHDT, CDR2 YNNKEL (reference sequence). The CDR3 runs 14 residues. The CDR3 DNA reads TGTGCCAGCAGCAACAGGGGGCTTTTCGACGAGCAGTACTTC. It specifies CASSNRGLFDEQYF.

The chain couples TRBV12-3 or TRBV12-4 to TRBJ2-3; 7 positions agree with TRBD1. Trimming at V came to 6 bases and at J to 4 bases, leaving 4 bases not matched to a gene. The CDR3 has 13 amino acids. For the CDR3, the DNA is TGTGCCAGCAGGTTCAGGGGGTCAGATACGCAGTATTTT. It encodes CASRFRGSDTQYF.